The entry below describes one TCR beta chain. Many counts were recorded for this clonotype. What this receptor recognizes is not known. Within one base of it there is no much larger clone, and no base qualities were kept. These data are taken from a study of identical twins (dated by TCRdb to 2016 to 2017). With regard to the full study: The study deep-sequenced TCR alpha and beta repertoires from monozygotic twins, unrelated adults of various ages and cord blood to test whether fetal clonotypes persist. To rule out contamination, replicate twin experiments were performed at different times with different library preparation protocols. The paper as a whole reports these results and caveats: Because the same donors could not be followed over many years, conclusions were based on cross-sectional statistical analysis. Fewer insertions were carried by abundant cord blood beta clonotypes; a weaker similar trend was observed in young adult naive repertoires, while no such trend was observed in memory repertoires. Recombination models systematically underestimated out-of-frame TCR alpha sharing in monozygotic twins but agreed with sharing between unrelated individuals. Invariant T cells such as MAIT and iNKT could partly confound zero-insertion analyses, though diverse VJ usage argued against this for most clonotypes. Compared with coincidental sharing between unrelated individuals, an excess of low generation-probability sequences was observed among out-of-frame TCR alpha sequences shared between twins. The excess sharing between twins in beta out-of-frame sequences was weaker because fewer shared sequences reduced the signal-to-noise ratio.

The germline V gene supplies CDR1 LGHNA and CDR2 YNFKEQ. Trimming takes 1 base off V and 6 bases off J; junction bases not matched to a gene: 6. From the cysteine through the phenylalanine, the CDR3 covers 16 amino acids. Only the CDR3 part of the read is kept: 48 bases, read in frame from the first base. Preparation of the library involved 5' RACE. TCRdb shows the sequencer as Illumina HiSeq 2000. Template switching added a universal primer binding site, and the final cDNA carried a unique molecular identifier that allowed TCR cDNA molecules to be counted accurately. Specific primers in the conserved constant-segment region were used to synthesize first-strand cDNA for TCR alpha and beta chains. To control for contamination, each cDNA library was double barcoded with a SMART-Mk sample barcode plus Illumina barcodes. Two successive PCR steps introduced TruSeq adapter sequences along with Illumina sample barcodes. The Illumina HiSeq platform was used with custom primers to sequence TCR alpha and beta cDNA libraries. Per the source publication's procedure: Unique molecular identifiers were extracted from raw reads with MiGEC, and CDR3 positions were determined with MiXCR. For each individual, recombination models were inferred using an EM algorithm with the repgenHMM and IGoR tools. The tcR package in R was used for shared clonotype analysis, with sharing normalized by the product of cloneset sizes. To study raw recombination free of thymic and clonal selection effects, out-of-frame nonproductive sequences were analyzed. Clones were called with MiXCR by TCRdb after fastp trimmed the public reads at Q25, and only in-frame beta chains were retained. Each CDR3 protein appears once, grouped with its most common genes and DNA. TCRdb's processing, not the authors', yielded these V and J calls. Recorded for this sample are a few hundred thousand distinct CDR3 sequences; roughly 13% of them occurred a single time. Jointly, the top ten make up about 4.1% of the sample.

Every donor in the study was a healthy Caucasian. The twin cohort comprised three pairs of female monozygotic twins, all aged roughly 18 to 30 years. Miltenyi CD45RO+ enrichment and human naive T-cell isolation kits were used to isolate memory (CD45RO+) and naive T cells from PBMC. These data were also reused for a study on yellow fever vaccine responses in identical twins. That second report states: According to the authors, the vaccine-induced T cell response in identical twins seemed to be partly convergent and partly specific to each individual. In the study, vaccine-responding T cell clones were precisely tracked in identical twins.

This receptor was identified in a woman aged 18-30 years in good health. Input material: memory (CD45RO+) T cells sorted from blood. Interpreted using the paper, the cell subset or site label stands for: CD45RO+ enriched T cells. The V and J segments used are TRBV4-2 and TRBJ2-3, and 11 junction bases match TRBD1. The bases are TGTGCCAGCAGCCAAGTAGGACAGGGGGCAAGCGATACGCAGTATTTT. This codes for CASSQVGQGASDTQYF.